The clone carrying this TCR beta chain has at least ten counts. The library targeted TCRbeta and was prepared with unique molecular identifiers. From the PCR reads, TCRdb called clonotypes with MiXCR, one entry per CDR3 protein. The sample consists of 170,000 or so distinct CDR3 sequences, around 7% of them appearing once. These data come from a study of T-cell reconstitution after alpha-beta-depleted transplantation in children. Trimming removed 5 bases at V and 0 bases at J, with 12 bases between. Germline CDR1 DFQATT, CDR2 SNEGSKA (reference sequence). The CDR3 is 14 residues long. The source is a human donor who donated a stem cell graft to a child with Wiskott-Aldrich syndrome. This sample comprised PBMCs from the stem cell graft donor, obtained from the stem cell graft. The chain carries TRBV20-1 and TRBJ2-3; D unresolved. The CDR3 here is CSARHRSSTDTQYF. The CDR3 DNA follows: TGCAGTGCTCGACACCGATCTAGCACAGATACGCAGTATTTT.